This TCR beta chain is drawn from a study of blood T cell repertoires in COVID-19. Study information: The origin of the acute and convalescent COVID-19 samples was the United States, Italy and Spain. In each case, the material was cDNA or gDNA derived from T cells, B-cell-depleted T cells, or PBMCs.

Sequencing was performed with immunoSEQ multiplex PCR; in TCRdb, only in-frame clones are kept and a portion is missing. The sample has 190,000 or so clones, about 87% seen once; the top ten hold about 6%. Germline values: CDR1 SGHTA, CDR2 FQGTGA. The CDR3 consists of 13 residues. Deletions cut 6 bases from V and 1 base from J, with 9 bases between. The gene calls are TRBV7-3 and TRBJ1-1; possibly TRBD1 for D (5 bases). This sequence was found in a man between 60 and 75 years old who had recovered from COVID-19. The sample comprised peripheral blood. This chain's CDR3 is CASRRQQNTEAFF. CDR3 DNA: TGTGCCAGCAGGAGACAGCAGAACACTGAAGCTTTCTTT.